What follows are 9 T cell receptor beta chains derived from one specimen sequenced in a study of post-analysis software for immune sequencing data. General observations from the study: Roughly five TRBV segments appeared more often in patients than in controls, and TRBV5-6, TRBV5-1 and TRBV20-1 were among these.

Prepared TCR beta cDNA libraries contained unique molecular identifiers. MiXCR, applied by TCRdb to the PCR reads, yields one record per CDR3 protein. The table has a few hundred thousand distinct CDR3 sequences, around a third seen once. Their antigen targets remain unknown. Sequenced material: blood. The origin of the receptors is a girl aged 10-17 years with multiple sclerosis.

The chain recombines TRBV27 with TRBJ1-2; D is uncertain. CDR3 length: 12 residues. V was cut by 5 bases and J by 8 bases, with 12 bases left in between. Germline assignment: CDR1 MNHEY and CDR2 SMNVEV (reference sequence). The CDR3 loop reads CASSLSGFGYTF. Here the CDR3 DNA reads TGTGCCAGCAGTCTTTCAGGCTTCGGCTACACCTTC.

V usage is TRBV20-1 and J usage is TRBJ2-7; 7 bases line up with TRBD1. This CDR3 is built from 13 residues. In germline, CDR1 is DFQATT, CDR2 SNEGSKA (reference sequence). V gave up 0 bases and J gave up 3 bases; unmatched junction bases: 2. This chain's CDR3 is CSARDQGVYEQYF. The CDR3 region has the DNA TGCAGTGCTAGAGATCAGGGGGTCTACGAGCAGTACTTC.

The chain combines TRBV7-9 with TRBJ1-2; D remains unclear. The CDR3 has 13 amino acids. The V gene's germline CDR1 is SEHNR and CDR2 FQNEAQ (reference sequence). V gave up 5 bases and J gave up 0 bases, with 7 bases separating them. CDR3 DNA sequence: TGTGCCAGCAGCGCGGGGACTAACTATGGCTACACCTTC. Translating it yields CASSAGTNYGYTF.

Only a few counts were recorded for this clonotype. This rearrangement joins TRBV12-3 or TRBV12-4 to TRBJ2-5, with D maybe TRBD2 (7 bases). Trimming cost V 9 bases and J 11 bases, with 22 bases left between them. The CDR3 is 13 amino acids. Here the CDR3 reads CASSIGGLDGQYF. CDR3 nucleotide sequence: TGTGCCAGTTCTATCGGGGGGCTGGACGGGCAGTACTTC.

V usage is TRBV21-1 and J usage is TRBJ1-2; TRBD1 is the table's D call, not checked against the DNA. TRBV21-1 is given as a pseudogene. CDR3 size: 12 residues. In nucleotides, the CDR3 is TGTGCCAGCGCCGGGACAGTAGATGGCTACACCTTC. It translates to CASAGTVDGYTF.

For this clonotype: One junction end disagrees with the germline gene, perhaps due to a read error. The V and J genes are TRBV4-3 and TRBJ1-2; D is ambiguous. The germline V gene encodes CDR1 LGHNA and CDR2 YSLEER. The CDR3 spans 15 residues. The CDR3 sequence: CASSQGFGANYGCTF. Written as DNA, the CDR3 is TGCGCCAGCAGCCAAGGCTTCGGCGCGAACTATGGCTGCACCTTC.

V is TRBV14 and J is TRBJ2-7; TRBD1 might be the D (5 bases). Per germline, CDR1 SGHDN and CDR2 FVKESK. V lost 7 bases and J lost 4, with 14 bases in between. The CDR3 is 13 residues long. CDR3 DNA: TGTGCCAGCAACCGACAGCAAACTTACGAGCAGTACTTC. The encoded protein is CASNRQQTYEQYF.

About this clonotype itself: At one boundary the junction diverges from the germline segment, which might be a read error. The V call is TRBV4-3, the J call TRBJ1-4; no reliable D call. Germline loops: CDR1 LGHNA, CDR2 YSLEER. This CDR3 spans 15 amino acids. CDR3 nucleotide sequence: TGCGCCAGCAGCCAAGATTGGGGAGGGAATGAAAAACCGTTTTTT. This codes for CASSQDWGGNEKPFF.

This clonotype was recorded only once. This chain connects TRBV12-3 or TRBV12-4 to TRBJ2-3, with a possible D match to TRBD1 (6 bases). The CDR3 consists of 14 residues. V lost 3 bases to trimming and J lost 6 bases, with 13 bases between them. The CDR3 nucleotides read TGTGCCAGCAGTTTTAGGGGGAGCGTCGATACGCAGTATTTT. Its translation: CASSFRGSVDTQYF.